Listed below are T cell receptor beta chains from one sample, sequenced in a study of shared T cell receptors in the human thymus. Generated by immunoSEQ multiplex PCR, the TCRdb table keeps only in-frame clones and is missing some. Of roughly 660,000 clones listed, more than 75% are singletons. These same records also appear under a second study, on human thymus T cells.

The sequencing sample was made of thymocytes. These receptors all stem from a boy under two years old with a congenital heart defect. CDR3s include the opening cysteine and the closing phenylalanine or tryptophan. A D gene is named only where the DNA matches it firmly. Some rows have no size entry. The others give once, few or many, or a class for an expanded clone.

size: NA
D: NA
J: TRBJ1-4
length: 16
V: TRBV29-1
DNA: TGCAGCGTTGAAGGAGAAGGAGCTTCTACGGCTGAAAAACTGTTTTTT
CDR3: CSVEGEGASTAEKLFF

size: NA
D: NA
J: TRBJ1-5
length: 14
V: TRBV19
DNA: TGTGCCAGTAGCGTTCGAGACGGAGATCAGCCCCAGCATTTT
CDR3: CASSVRDGDQPQHF

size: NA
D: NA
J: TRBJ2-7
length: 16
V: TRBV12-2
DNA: TGTGCAAGTCGCTTGTCACAGGGGGCGTTAATCTACGAGCAGTACTTC
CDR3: CASRLSQGALIYEQYF

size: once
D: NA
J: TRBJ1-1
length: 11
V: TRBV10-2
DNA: TGCGCCAGCAGCCGGGAGACTGAAGCTTTCTTT
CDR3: CASSRETEAFF

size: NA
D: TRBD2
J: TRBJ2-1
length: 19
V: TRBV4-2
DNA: TGTGCCAGCAGCCAAGAAGGAGGGACTAGCGGGACCCGAGACAATGAGCAGTTCTTC
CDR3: CASSQEGGTSGTRDNEQFF

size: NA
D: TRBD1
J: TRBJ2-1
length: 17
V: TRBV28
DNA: TGTGCCAGCAGTTTACGCCTGGTCAGGGGGTACAACAATGAGCAGTTCTTC
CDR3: CASSLRLVRGYNNEQFF

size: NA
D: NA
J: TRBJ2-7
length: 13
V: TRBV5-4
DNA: TGTGCCAGCAGCCTCCCGAGGGGGAGCGAGCAGTACTTC
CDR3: CASSLPRGSEQYF

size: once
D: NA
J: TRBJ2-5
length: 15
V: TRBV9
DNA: TGTGCCAGCAGCCTCACCCCCCGCCAGGAAGAGACCCAGTACTTC
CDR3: CASSLTPRQEETQYF

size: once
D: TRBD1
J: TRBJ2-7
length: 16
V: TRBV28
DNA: TGTGCCAGCAGCCTAGGCCTGCTGGACAGGGTCTACGAGCAGTACTTC
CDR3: CASSLGLLDRVYEQYF

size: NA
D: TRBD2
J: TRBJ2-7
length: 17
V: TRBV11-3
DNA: TGTGCCAGCAGCCCCAGCCGGGCGGGAGTAGAATGTTACGAGCAGTACTTC
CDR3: CASSPSRAGVECYEQYF

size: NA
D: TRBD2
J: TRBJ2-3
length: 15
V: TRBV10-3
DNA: TGTGCCATCATCGGACTAGCGGGAGGGGAAGATACGCAGTATTTT
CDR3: CAIIGLAGGEDTQYF

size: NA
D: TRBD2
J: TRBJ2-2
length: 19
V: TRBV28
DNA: TGTGCCAGCAGTTCTCCGGGACTAGCGGGAGGGCCGAGCACCGGGGAGCTGTTTTTT
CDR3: CASSSPGLAGGPSTGELFF

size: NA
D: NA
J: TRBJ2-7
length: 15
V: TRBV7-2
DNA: TGTGCCAGCAGCTTAGCGCACGAGAGCTCCTACGAGCAGTACTTC
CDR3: CASSLAHESSYEQYF

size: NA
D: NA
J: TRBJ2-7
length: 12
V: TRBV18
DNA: TGTGCCAGCTCCCAGGGCTCCTACGAGCAGTACTTC
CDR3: CASSQGSYEQYF

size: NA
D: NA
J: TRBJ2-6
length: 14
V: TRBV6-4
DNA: TGTGCCAGCATTACAGATTCTGGGGCCAACGTCCTGACTTTC
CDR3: CASITDSGANVLTF

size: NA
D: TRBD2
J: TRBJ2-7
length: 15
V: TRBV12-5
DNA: TGTGCTAGTGGGGTCGGCGGGAGATGGTCCTACGAGCAGTACTTC
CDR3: CASGVGGRWSYEQYF

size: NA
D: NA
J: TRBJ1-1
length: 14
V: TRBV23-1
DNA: TGCGCCAGCAGTCAATCCCGCAGGAACACTGAAGCTTTCTTT
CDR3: CASSQSRRNTEAFF

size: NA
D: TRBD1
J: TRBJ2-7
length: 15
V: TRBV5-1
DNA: TGCGCCAGCAGCTTGGGACAGGGGGCCACCTACGAGCAGTACTTC
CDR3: CASSLGQGATYEQYF

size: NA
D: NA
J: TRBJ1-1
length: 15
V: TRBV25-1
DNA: TGTGCCAGCAGTGATATGGGGGCGCTGAACACTGAAGCTTTCTTT
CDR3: CASSDMGALNTEAFF

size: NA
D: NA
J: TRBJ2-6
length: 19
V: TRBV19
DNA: TGTGCCAGTAGTGTCCGACAGGTTCAGGTATCTCTGGGGGCCAACGTCCTGACTTTC
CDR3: CASSVRQVQVSLGANVLTF

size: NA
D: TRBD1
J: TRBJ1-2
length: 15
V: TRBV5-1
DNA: TGCGCCAGCAGCTTCGGATTGACAGGGAACTATGGCTACACCTTC
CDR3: CASSFGLTGNYGYTF

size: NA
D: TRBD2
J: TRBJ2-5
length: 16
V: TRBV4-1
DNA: TGCGCCAGCAGCACCCAGCGGGAGGGCCAACAAGAGACCCAGTACTTC
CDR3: CASSTQREGQQETQYF

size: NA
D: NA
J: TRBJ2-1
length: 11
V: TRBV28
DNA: TGTGCCAGCAGGGGCCGCAATGAGCAGTTCTTC
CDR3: CASRGRNEQFF

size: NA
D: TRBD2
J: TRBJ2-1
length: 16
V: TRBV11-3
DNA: TGTGCCAGCAGCTTAGAGAAGACTAGCGGGAGCGATGAGCAGTTCTTC
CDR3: CASSLEKTSGSDEQFF

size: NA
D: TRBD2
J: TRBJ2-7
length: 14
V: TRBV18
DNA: TGTGCCAGCTCACCAGGGACTAGGGCCTACGAGCAGTACTTC
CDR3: CASSPGTRAYEQYF

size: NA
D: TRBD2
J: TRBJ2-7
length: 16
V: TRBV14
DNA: TGTGCCAGCAGCCCCAGACTAGCGGGAGGGCCCTACGAGCAGTACTTC
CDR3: CASSPRLAGGPYEQYF

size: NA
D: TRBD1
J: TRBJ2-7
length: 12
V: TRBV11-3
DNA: TGTGCCAGCAGCGTAGGGGGCTCCGAGCAGTACTTC
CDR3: CASSVGGSEQYF

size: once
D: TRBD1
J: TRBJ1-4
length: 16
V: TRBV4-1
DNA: TGCGCCAGCAGCCAAAAGAAACAGGGGGCGCGGGAAAAACTGTTTTTT
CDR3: CASSQKKQGAREKLFF

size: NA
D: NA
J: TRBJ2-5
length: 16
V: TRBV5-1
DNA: TGCGCCAGCAGCTTCCTGGAGGGGACCGAGGGAGAGACCCAGTACTTC
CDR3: CASSFLEGTEGETQYF

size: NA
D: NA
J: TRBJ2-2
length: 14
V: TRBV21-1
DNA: TGTGCCAGCAGCACCAGGACTCACACCGGGGAGCTGTTTTTT
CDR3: CASSTRTHTGELFF

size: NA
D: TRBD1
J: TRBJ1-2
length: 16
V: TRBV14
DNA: TGTGCCAGCAGCCAAGAGTGTGCAGGGGGCGACTATGGCTACACCTTC
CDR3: CASSQECAGGDYGYTF

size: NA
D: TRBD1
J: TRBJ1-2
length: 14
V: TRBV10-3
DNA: TGTGCCACCAAGCTCAGTGACAGGGAATGTGGCTACACCTTC
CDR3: CATKLSDRECGYTF

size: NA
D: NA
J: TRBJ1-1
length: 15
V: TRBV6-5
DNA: TGTGCCAGCAGTTATAAGGCCCGGGGGAACACTGAAGCTTTCTTT
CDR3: CASSYKARGNTEAFF

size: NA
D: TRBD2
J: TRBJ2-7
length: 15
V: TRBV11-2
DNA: TGTGCCAGCAGTTGGACTAGCGGGACAGACGACGAGCAGTACTTC
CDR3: CASSWTSGTDDEQYF

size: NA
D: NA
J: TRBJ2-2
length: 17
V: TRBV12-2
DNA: TGTGCAAGTCGCGCAGGACTTATAGCGGTTCGTGCCGGGGAGCTGTTTTTT
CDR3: CASRAGLIAVRAGELFF

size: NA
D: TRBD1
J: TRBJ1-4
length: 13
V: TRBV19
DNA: TGTGCCAGTACCGGGACAGGGAAAGAAAAACTGTTTTTT
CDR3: CASTGTGKEKLFF

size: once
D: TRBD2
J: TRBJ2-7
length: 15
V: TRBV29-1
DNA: TGCAGCGTTGAAGTGGTGCGGGAGCAGTCCTACGAGCAGTACTTC
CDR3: CSVEVVREQSYEQYF

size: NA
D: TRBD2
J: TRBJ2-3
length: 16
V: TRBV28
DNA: TGTGCCAGCAGTTTTGGTAGGCGGGAGGACGTAGATACGCAGTATTTT
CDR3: CASSFGRREDVDTQYF

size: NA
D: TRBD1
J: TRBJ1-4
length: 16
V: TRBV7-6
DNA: TGTGCCAGCAGCTTAGTCGACAGGGGAACTAATGAAAAACTGTTTTTT
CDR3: CASSLVDRGTNEKLFF

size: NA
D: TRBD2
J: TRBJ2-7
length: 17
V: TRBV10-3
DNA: TGTGCCATCAGTGTGGATGGACTAGCGGGAGGTCAATACGAGCAGTACTTC
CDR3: CAISVDGLAGGQYEQYF

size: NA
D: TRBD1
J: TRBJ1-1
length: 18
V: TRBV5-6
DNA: TGTGCCAGCAGCCCTGGACAGGGTCGCCCCTATATGAACACTGAAGCTTTCTTT
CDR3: CASSPGQGRPYMNTEAFF

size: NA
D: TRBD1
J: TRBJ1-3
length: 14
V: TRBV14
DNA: TGTGCCAGCAGCCCGTGGACAGGGGGAAACACCATATATTTT
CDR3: CASSPWTGGNTIYF

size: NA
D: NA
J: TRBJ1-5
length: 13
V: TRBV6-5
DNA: TGTGCCAGCAGCCGGGGGAAGAGTCAGCCCCAGCATTTT
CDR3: CASSRGKSQPQHF

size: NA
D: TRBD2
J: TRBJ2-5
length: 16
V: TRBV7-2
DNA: TGTGCCAGCAGCCCCAGGGGACTAGCGCCTCAAGAGACCCAGTACTTC
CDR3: CASSPRGLAPQETQYF

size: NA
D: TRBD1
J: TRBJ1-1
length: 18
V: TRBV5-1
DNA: TGCGCCAGCAGCTTGAAGTTTAGGGCTGGGGACAGGGACACTGAAGCTTTCTTT
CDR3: CASSLKFRAGDRDTEAFF

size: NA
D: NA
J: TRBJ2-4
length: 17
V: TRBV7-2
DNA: TGTGCCAGCAGCTTGGTCGCACAGTTACTAGCCAAAAACATTCAGTACTTC
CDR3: CASSLVAQLLAKNIQYF